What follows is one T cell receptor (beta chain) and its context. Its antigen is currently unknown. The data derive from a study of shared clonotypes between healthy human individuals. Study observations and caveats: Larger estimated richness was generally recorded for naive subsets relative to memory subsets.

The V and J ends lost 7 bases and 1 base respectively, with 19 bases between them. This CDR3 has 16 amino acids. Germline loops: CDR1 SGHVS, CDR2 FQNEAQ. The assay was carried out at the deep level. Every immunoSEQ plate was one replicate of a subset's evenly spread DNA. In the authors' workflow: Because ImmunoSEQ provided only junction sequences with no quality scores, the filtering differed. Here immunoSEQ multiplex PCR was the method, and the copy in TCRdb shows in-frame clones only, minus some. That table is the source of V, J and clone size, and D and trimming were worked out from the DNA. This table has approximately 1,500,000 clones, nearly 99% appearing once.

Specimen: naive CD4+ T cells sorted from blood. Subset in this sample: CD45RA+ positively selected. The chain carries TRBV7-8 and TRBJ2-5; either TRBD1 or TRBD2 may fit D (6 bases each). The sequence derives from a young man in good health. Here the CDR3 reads CASTRPGAGFQETQYF. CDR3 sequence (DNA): TGTGCCAGCACCCGGCCGGGGGCAGGGTTCCAAGAGACCCAGTACTTC.